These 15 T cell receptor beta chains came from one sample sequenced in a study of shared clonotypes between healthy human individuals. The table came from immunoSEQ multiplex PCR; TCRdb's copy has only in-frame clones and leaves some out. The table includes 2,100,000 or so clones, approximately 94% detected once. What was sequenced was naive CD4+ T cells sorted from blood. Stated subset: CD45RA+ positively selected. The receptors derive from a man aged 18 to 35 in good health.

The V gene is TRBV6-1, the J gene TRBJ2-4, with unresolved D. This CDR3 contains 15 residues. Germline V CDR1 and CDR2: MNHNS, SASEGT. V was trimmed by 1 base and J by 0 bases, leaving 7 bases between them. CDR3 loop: CASSEERLAKNIQYF. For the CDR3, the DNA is TGTGCCAGCAGTGAAGAAAGGCTAGCCAAAAACATTCAGTACTTC.

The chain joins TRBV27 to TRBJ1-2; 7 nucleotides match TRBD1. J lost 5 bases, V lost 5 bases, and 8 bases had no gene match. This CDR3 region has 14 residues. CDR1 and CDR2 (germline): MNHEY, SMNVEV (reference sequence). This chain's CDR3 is CASSTATGTYGYTF. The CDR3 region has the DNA TGTGCCAGCAGTACCGCGACAGGGACATATGGCTACACCTTC.

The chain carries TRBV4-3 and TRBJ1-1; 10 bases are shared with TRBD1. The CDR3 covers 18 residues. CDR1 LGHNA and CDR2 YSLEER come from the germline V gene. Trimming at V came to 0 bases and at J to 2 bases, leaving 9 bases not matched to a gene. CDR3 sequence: CASSQDGGQGRVNTEAFF. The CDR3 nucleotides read TGCGCCAGCAGCCAAGATGGGGGACAGGGGAGGGTCAACACTGAAGCTTTCTTT.

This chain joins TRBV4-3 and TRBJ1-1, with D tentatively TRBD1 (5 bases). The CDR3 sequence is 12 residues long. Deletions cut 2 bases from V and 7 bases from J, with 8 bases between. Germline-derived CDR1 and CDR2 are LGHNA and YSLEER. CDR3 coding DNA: TGCGCCAGCAGCCAATGGGGGGGTGAAGCTTTCTTT. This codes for CASSQWGGEAFF.

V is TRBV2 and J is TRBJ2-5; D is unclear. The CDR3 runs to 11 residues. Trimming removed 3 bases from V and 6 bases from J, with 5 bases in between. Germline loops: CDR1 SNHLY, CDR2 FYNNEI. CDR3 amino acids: CASSDTKTQYF. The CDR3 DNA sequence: TGTGCCAGCAGTGATACAAAGACCCAGTACTTC.

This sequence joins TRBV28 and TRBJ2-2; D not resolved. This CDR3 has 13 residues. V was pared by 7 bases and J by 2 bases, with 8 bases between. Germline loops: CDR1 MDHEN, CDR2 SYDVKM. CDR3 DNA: TGTGCCAGCACCCCTGGTAACACCGGGGAGCTGTTTTTT. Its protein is CASTPGNTGELFF.

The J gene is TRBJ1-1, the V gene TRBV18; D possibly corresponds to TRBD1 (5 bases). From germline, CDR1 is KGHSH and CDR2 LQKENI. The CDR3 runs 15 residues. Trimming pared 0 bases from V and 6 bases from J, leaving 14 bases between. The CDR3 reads CASSPPPRGLAEAFF. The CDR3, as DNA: TGTGCCAGCTCACCACCGCCGAGGGGTCTCGCTGAAGCTTTCTTT.

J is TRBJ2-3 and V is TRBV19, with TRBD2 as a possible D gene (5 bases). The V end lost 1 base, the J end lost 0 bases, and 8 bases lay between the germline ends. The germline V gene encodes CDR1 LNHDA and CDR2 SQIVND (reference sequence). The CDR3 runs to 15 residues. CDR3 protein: CASSIGGISTDTQYF. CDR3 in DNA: TGTGCCAGTAGTATAGGAGGGATAAGCACAGATACGCAGTATTTT.

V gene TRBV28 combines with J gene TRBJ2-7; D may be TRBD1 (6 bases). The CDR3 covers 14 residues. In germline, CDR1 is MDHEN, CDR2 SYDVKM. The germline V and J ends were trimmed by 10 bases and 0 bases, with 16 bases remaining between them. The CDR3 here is CATRSGGPSYEQYF. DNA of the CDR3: TGTGCCACCCGGTCTGGGGGCCCCTCCTACGAGCAGTACTTC.

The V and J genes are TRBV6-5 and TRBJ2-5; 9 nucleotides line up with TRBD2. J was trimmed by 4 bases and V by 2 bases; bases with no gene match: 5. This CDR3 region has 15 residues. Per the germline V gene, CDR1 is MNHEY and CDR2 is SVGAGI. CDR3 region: CASSYQGLAGETQYF. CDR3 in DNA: TGTGCCAGCAGTTACCAGGGACTAGCTGGAGAGACCCAGTACTTC.

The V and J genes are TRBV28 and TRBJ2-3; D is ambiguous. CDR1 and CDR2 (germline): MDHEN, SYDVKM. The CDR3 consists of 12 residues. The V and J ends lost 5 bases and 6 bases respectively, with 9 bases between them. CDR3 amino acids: CASSPEWDTQYF. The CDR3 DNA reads TGTGCCAGCAGTCCCGAGTGGGATACGCAGTATTTT.

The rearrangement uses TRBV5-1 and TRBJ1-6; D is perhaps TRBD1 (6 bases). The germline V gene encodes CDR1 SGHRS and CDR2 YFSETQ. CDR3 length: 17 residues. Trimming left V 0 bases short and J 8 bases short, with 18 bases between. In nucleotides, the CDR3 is TGCGCCAGCAGCTTGGATGTACCAGGACAGCCATATTCACCCCTCCACTTT. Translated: CASSLDVPGQPYSPLHF.

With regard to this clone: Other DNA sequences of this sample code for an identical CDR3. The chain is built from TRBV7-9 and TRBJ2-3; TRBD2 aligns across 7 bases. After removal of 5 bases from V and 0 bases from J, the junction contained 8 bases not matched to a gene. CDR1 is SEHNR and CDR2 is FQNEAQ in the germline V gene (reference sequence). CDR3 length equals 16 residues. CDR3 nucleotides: TGTGCCAGCAGCCCCCGGCTAGCGGAGAGCACAGATACGCAGTATTTT. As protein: CASSPRLAESTDTQYF.

In nucleotides, the CDR3 is TGTGCCAGCAGCCCCGGGGTGGGGAACCAAGAGACCCAGTACTTC. Its translation is CASSPGVGNQETQYF. The chain uses TRBV9 and TRBJ2-5; maybe TRBD2 (5 bases). CDR1 is SGDLS and CDR2 is YYNGEE in the germline V gene. V lost 4 bases and J 0 bases, leaving 13 bases between the germline ends. This CDR3 contains 15 residues.

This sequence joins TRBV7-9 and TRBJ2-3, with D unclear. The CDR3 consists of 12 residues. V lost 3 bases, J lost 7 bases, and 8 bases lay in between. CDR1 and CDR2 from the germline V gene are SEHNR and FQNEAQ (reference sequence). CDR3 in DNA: TGTGCCAGCAGCTTTGGGCCAAATACGCAGTATTTT. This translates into CASSFGPNTQYF.